Below are 4 T cell receptor beta chains sequenced from a single sample in a study of T-cell memory formation after mild COVID-19. TCRdb reanalysed the 5' RACE reads using MiXCR and keeps one entry per CDR3 protein. Of under 50,000 distinct CDR3 sequences in the sample, 27% were seen once. Source material: PBMCs or a T cell subset sorted from them (not recorded which). Source of these receptors: a man between 18 and 35 years old who had mild COVID-19 (a few samples of this study predate the infection). Cell type and time point are not known.

The genes are TRBV6-2 or TRBV6-3 and TRBJ2-5; no firm D call. With 2 bases removed from V and 3 bases from J, the gap between germline ends came to 7 bases. The CDR3 loop spans 13 amino acids. Germline V gene sequence: CDR1 MNHEY, CDR2 SVGEGT. DNA of the CDR3: TGTGCCAGCAGTTACGGTGATGAAGAGACCCAGTACTTC. Amino acid sequence: CASSYGDEETQYF.

The chain couples TRBV7-2 to TRBJ2-3, with no clear D. The CDR3 extends over 8 amino acids. Germline assignment: CDR1 SGHTA and CDR2 FQGNSA. V dropped 8 bases and J dropped 12 bases, with 6 bases sitting between them. CDR3 sequence: CASPPQYF. The CDR3 nucleotides read TGTGCCAGCCCCCCCCAGTATTTT. The whole variable domain, filled in from reference TRBV7-2 and TRBJ2-3, reads GAGVSQSPSNKVTEKGKDVELRCDPISGHTALYWYRQSLGQGLEFLIYFQGNSAPDKSGLPSDRFSAERTGGSVSTLTIQRTQQEDSAVYLCASPPQYFGPGTRLTVL.

This clonotype occurred a few times. The chain employs TRBV4-3 and TRBJ2-5; TRBD2 matches at 9 bases. This CDR3 is built from 16 residues. With 4 bases clipped from V and 4 bases from J, the junction kept 10 bases outside the gene matches. Germline values: CDR1 LGHNA, CDR2 YSLEER. DNA of the CDR3: TGCGCCAGCAGCCCAACCTATAGCGGGGGAGGAGAGACCCAGTACTTC. This gives the protein CASSPTYSGGGETQYF.

This clonotype was recorded only once. This may stem from a read error, because a much larger clone lies one nucleotide away. The V gene is TRBV6-5, the J gene TRBJ1-1; D is unclear. V lost 2 bases and J 4 bases, leaving 11 bases between the germline ends. CDR3 length: 14 amino acids. Germline V gene data show CDR1 as MNHEY and CDR2 as SVGAGI. The CDR3 nucleotides read TGTGCCAGCAGTTACCGGGCCTGGAGCACTGAAGCTTTCTTT. It yields the protein CASSYRAWSTEAFF.